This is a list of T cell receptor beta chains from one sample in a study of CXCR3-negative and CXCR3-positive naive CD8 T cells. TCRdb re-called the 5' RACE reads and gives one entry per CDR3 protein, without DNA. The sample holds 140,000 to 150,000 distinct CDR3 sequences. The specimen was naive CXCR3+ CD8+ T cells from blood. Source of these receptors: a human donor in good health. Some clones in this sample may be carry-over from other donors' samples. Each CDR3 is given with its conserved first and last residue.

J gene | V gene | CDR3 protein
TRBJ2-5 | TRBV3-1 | CASSPSSGGASETQYF
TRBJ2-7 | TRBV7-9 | CASSSYVQGGEQYF
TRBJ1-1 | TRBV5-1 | CASRMEERAFF
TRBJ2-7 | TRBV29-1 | CSGPTPRQGAFYEQYF
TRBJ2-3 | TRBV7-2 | CASTGSPITDTQYF
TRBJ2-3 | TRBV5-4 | CASSSPEAGVNTDTQYF
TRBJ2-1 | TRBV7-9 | CASSPKRLPYNEQFF
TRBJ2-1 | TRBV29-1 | CSGSGGYNEQFF
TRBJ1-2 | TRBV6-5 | CASSTGQAYGYTF
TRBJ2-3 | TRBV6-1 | CASRDRVTDTQYF
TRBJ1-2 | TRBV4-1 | CASTSEGQGGYGYTF
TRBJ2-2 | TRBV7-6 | CASSLAVGGGELFF
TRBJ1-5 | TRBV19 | CATEEIQGNQPQHF
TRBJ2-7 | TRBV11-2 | CASSDQSYEQYF
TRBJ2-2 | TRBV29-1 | CSVAGTSNTGELFF
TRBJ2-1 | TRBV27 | CASRSGSGEQFF
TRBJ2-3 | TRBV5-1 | CASSFPKISQREVADTQYF
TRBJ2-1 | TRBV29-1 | CSYTGGGTYNEQFF
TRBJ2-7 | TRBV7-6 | CASSLEGGQGKTYEQYF
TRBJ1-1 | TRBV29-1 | CSSRINTEAFF